This TCR beta chain is drawn from a study of shared clonotypes between healthy human individuals. Study details: CD8 memory received one plate per donor, CD8 naive two, CD4 memory three and CD4 naive three. Study observations and caveats: Of the naive CD4 clonotypes, about 5% were shared across a handful of donors.

Several immunoSEQ 96-well plates shared each subset's DNA, each plate a replicate. This table comes from immunoSEQ multiplex PCR, and its TCRdb copy is limited to in-frame clones, with some not included. The sample has about 1.5 million clones; under 99% are singletons. Splitting the CD4+ cells yielded a CD45RA+ naive subset and a CD45RA-negative memory subset. Turning to this clone: No antigen is known for it.

The V gene lost 6 bases and the J gene lost 5 bases, with 22 bases spanning the gap. Looked up from germline, CDR1 is MDHEN and CDR2 is SYDVKM. CDR3 size: 16 residues. The genes are TRBV28 and TRBJ1-2; maybe TRBD1 (6 bases). Sequenced: naive CD4+ T cells sorted from blood. Subset meaning: CD45RA+ positively selected. This receptor was taken from a man aged 25-45 years in good health. The CDR3 spells CASRGPGARGGYGYTF. The CDR3 bases are TGTGCCAGCAGGGGACCTGGAGCCCGAGGGGGGTATGGCTACACCTTC.